The 7 T cell receptor beta chains given below trace back to one sample, sequenced in a study of shared clonotypes between healthy human individuals. Repertoires were generated with immunoSEQ multiplex PCR, while TCRdb's copy carries only in-frame clones and drops some. Counted here are 100,000 to 120,000 clones, around 73% occurring once; the ten biggest clones make up around 23%. The sequencing sample was made of memory CD8+ T cells sorted from blood. Subset denoted: CD45RO+ cells pooled with CCR7-negative TemRA cells. The receptors were sampled from a woman aged 25 to 39 in good health.

This clone was detected many times. The sample carries other DNA sequences with the same CDR3. The chain combines TRBV10-3 with TRBJ2-1; 9 bases are a match to TRBD2. Germline-derived CDR1 and CDR2 are ENHRY and SYGVKD. V trimming: 0 bases; J trimming: 5 bases; junction bases outside the gene matches: 8. The CDR3 is 17 amino acids. This CDR3 is CAISESAASGDNNEQFF. The CDR3 DNA follows: TGTGCCATCAGTGAGTCAGCGGCTAGCGGGGATAACAATGAGCAGTTCTTC.

The chain carries TRBV10-3 and TRBJ1-2; TRBD1 aligns across 7 bases. The CDR3 covers 18 residues. CDR1 and CDR2 from the germline V gene are ENHRY and SYGVKD. The trim removed 3 bases at V and 1 base at J, leaving 14 bases unmatched. The CDR3 DNA reads as TGTGCCATCAGTGACAGGGGGTTGCGCTTGTTTCTTAACTATGGCTACACCTTC. It encodes CAISDRGLRLFLNYGYTF.

The chain carries TRBV7-8 and TRBJ2-7; 12 nucleotides align to TRBD2. The CDR3 is 15 amino acids. Trimming cost V 5 bases and J 1 base; bases outside gene matches: 3. Germline CDR1 reads SGHVS; CDR2 reads FQNEAQ. CDR3 bases: TGTGCCAGCAGCGGACTAGCGGGAACTTCCTACGAGCAGTACTTC. This gives the protein CASSGLAGTSYEQYF. Full variable domain (missing parts from reference TRBV7-8 and TRBJ2-7): GAGVSQSPRYKVAKRGQDVALRCDPISGHVSLFWYQQALGQGPEFLTYFQNEAQLDKSGLPSDRFFAERPEGSVSTLKIQRTQQEDSAVYLCASSGLAGTSYEQYFGPGTRLTVT.

V and J are TRBV11-2 and TRBJ1-2; D is uncertain. This CDR3 region has 15 residues. Germline assignment: CDR1 SGHAT and CDR2 FQNNGV. V dropped 4 bases and J dropped 8 bases, with 20 bases sitting between them. CDR3 nucleotide sequence: TGTGCCAGCAGCTCCCCCCGGACCCGCCCCCAGGGCTACACCTTC. Translation gives CASSSPRTRPQGYTF.

There are a few counts of this clone. This sequence joins TRBV7-8 and TRBJ1-5; D ambiguous. The CDR3 is made up of 15 amino acids. Germline CDR1 and CDR2: SGHVS and FQNEAQ. Trimming cost V 2 bases and J 4 bases, with 12 bases left between them. The CDR3 loop is CASSLNPRYNQPQHF. Here the CDR3 DNA reads TGTGCCAGCAGCTTAAATCCCCGGTATAATCAGCCCCAGCATTTT.

The CDR3 sequence: CASSLAPKRTGDPSGNTIYF. The DNA of the CDR3 is TGTGCCAGCAGCTTAGCGCCCAAACGGACAGGGGATCCCTCTGGAAACACCATATATTTT. This chain joins TRBV7-6 and TRBJ1-3; 9 positions agree with TRBD1. The junction had 12 bases not matched to a gene; V was cut back by 0 bases and J by 0 bases. The germline V gene has CDR1 SGHVS and CDR2 FNYEAQ. The CDR3 runs to 20 residues.

This clone turned up a few times. V gene TRBV6-6 combines with J gene TRBJ2-7; weak D call: TRBD2 (5 bases). V was pared by 5 bases and J by 6 bases, with 8 bases between. This CDR3 comprises 11 residues. The germline V gene has CDR1 MNHNY and CDR2 SVGAGI (reference sequence). The CDR3: CASSTGIEQYF. DNA for the CDR3: TGTGCCAGCAGTACGGGGATCGAGCAGTACTTC.